The entry below describes one TCR beta chain. What it binds is not known. Trimming pared 11 bases from V and 0 bases from J, leaving 17 bases between. The CDR3 has 15 residues. Germline lookup yields CDR1 MNHNS and CDR2 SASEGT. The data stem from a study of blood T cells in healthy people across ages. The study's findings and limits: Roughly linearly, TCR beta diversity per million T cells fell as age increased. It was the long-lived donors that had more naive CD4+ cells and higher diversity than aged donors.

Primers used in a second PCR of about 7 to 11 cycles were a sample-barcoded 5' primer and a J-beta primer mix. A 12-random-nucleotide template-switch adaptor tagged each cDNA molecule. One entry per CDR3 protein, called by TCRdb with MiXCR from the 5' RACE reads. This sample has about 970,000 distinct CDR3 sequences; about 51% occur once, and the top ten carry about a fifth. Isolation per sample recovered at least 6 million PBMCs. The J gene is TRBJ2-1, the V gene TRBV6-1, with D possibly matching TRBD2 (7 bases). This sequence originates from an older woman in good health. Source material: blood. The CDR3: CAGEGGGHSYNEQFF. The CDR3, as DNA: TGTGCCGGGGAGGGTGGGGGACACTCCTACAATGAGCAGTTCTTC.